This T cell receptor (beta chain) comes out of a study of blood T cell repertoires in COVID-19. In the study overall: Collection of acute and convalescent COVID-19 samples took place in the United States, Italy and Spain. T cells, B-cell-depleted T cells, or PBMCs provided the cDNA or gDNA that served as material.

As handled by the study authors: Researchers report that nucleated cell counts were estimated from reference gene primer amplification. Profiling relied on immunoSEQ multiplex PCR, and the TCRdb table lists in-frame clones only, not all of them. That table gives V, J and clone size, and the DNA gave D and trimming. The sample lists roughly 160,000 clones; 83% were seen once. Germline-derived CDR1 and CDR2 are SGHNT and YENEEA. V lost 5 bases and J lost 5; bases outside the gene matches: 5. The CDR3 contains 13 residues. The sequencing input was peripheral blood. This chain links TRBV11-3 with TRBJ2-5; TRBD2 matches 7 bases. The sequence was collected from a woman aged 70-85 years who had recovered from COVID-19. CDR3 sequence reads: CASSSGVRETQYF. The CDR3 DNA sequence: TGTGCCAGCAGCAGCGGGGTTAGGGAGACCCAGTACTTC.